This TCR beta chain was found in a study of blood T cell repertoires in COVID-19. Across the whole study: The origin of the acute and convalescent COVID-19 samples was the United States, Italy and Spain. PBMCs, B-cell-depleted T cells, or T cells were the source of the cDNA or gDNA that made up the material.

The CDR3 runs to 12 residues. Germline loops: CDR1 SEHNR, CDR2 FQNEAQ (reference sequence). V shed 5 bases and J 14 bases; nucleotides not matched to a gene: 5. In the original processing: Estimation of nucleated cell counts relied on the amplification of reference gene primers. TCRdb's copy holds only in-frame clones and misses some; the assay was immunoSEQ multiplex PCR. V and J calls and clone size are those listed in that table; D and trimming were worked out from the DNA. This sample yields 150,000 to 200,000 clones, of which just under 85% are seen a single time; under 8.5% belongs to the top ten.

Sequenced input: peripheral blood. The chain uses TRBV7-9 and TRBJ2-4; TRBD2 agrees at 11 bases. The clonotype comes from a man in his forties who had recovered from COVID-19. The CDR3 spells CASSRGLAAKYF. CDR3 in DNA: TGTGCCAGCAGCCGGGGACTAGCGGCAAAGTACTTC.